The 9 T cell receptor beta chains below all came from one sample that was sequenced in a study. TCRdb ran MiXCR on the 5' RACE reads and lists one entry per CDR3 protein. The sample comprises tens of thousands of distinct CDR3 sequences, roughly 22% of which are singletons, and under 3.5% rests with the top ten. Sequences were obtained from memory CD4+ T cells sorted from a lymph node. Sample subset: memory CD4+ T cells, CD4+CD45RO+CD25-. These TCRs come from a female donor with breast cancer.

In this sample, this clonotype turned up a few times. V is TRBV4-1 and J is TRBJ2-2; 12 bases are a match to TRBD2. Unmatched junction bases numbered 9, after V lost 4 bases and J lost 6 bases. The germline CDR1 and CDR2 sequences are MGHRA and YSYEKL. The CDR3 sequence is 17 residues long. This CDR3 reads CASSRQLAGGSAGELFF. As DNA, the CDR3 is TGCGCCAGCAGCCGCCAACTAGCGGGGGGTAGCGCCGGGGAGCTGTTTTTT.

The table lists this clonotype with many counts. The rearrangement links TRBV5-1 to TRBJ2-5; D remains ambiguous. In germline, CDR1 is SGHRS, CDR2 YFSETQ. V lost 4 bases to trimming and J lost 4 bases, with 17 bases between them. The CDR3 length is 15 residues. This CDR3 is CASSPGRVLRETQYF. The CDR3 DNA sequence: TGCGCCAGCAGCCCGGGTCGGGTGTTGCGAGAGACCCAGTACTTC.

Concerning this clonotype: Its ends do not fully match the called genes, so a read error is possible. This chain connects TRBV7-8 to TRBJ2-5; the D is unclear. The germline V gene encodes CDR1 SGHVS and CDR2 FQNEAQ. The CDR3 has 15 residues. The CDR3 spells CASSLVPTLQETQYF. In DNA form, the CDR3 reads TGTGCCAGCAGCTTAGTGCCGACTCTCCAAGAGACCCAATATTTC.

About this clonotype: This may stem from a read error, because a much larger clone lies one nucleotide away. The V call is TRBV5-1, the J call TRBJ2-7; 7 bases line up with TRBD1. This CDR3 contains 15 residues. V shed 4 bases and J 5 bases; nucleotides not matched to a gene: 12. Germline CDR1 SGHRS, CDR2 YFSETQ. CDR3 coding DNA: TGCGCCAGCAGCGAGACAGGGTTGCGTTCCGACGAGCAGTACTTC. Encoded protein: CASSETGLRSDEQYF.

Points on this clonotype: The junction and the germline gene differ at one end; a read error may be behind it. The gene calls are TRBV10-3 and TRBJ1-1; possible D gene TRBD1, 6 bases. This CDR3 comprises 15 residues. Germline V gives CDR1 ENHRY, CDR2 SYGVKD. CDR3 sequence reads: CAFSETRQVNTEAFF. The CDR3 DNA is TGTGCCTTCAGTGAGACCCGACAGGTGAACACTGAAGCTTTCTTT.

The chain has TRBV20-1 and TRBJ1-3; no clear D gene. The CDR3 has 14 amino acids. Trimming removed 5 bases at V and 4 bases at J, with 15 bases between. Per germline, CDR1 DFQATT and CDR2 SNEGSKA (reference sequence). The CDR3 DNA reads TGCAGTGCTCTTCTCGAGGGCGGCGGAAACACCATATATTTT. Encoded protein: CSALLEGGGNTIYF.

The gene calls are TRBV20-1 and TRBJ1-2; D may be TRBD1 (6 bases). There are 13 residues in the CDR3. Germline lookup yields CDR1 DFQATT and CDR2 SNEGSKA (reference sequence). V was clipped by 6 bases and J by 4 bases, with 15 bases between them. CDR3 in DNA: TGCAGTGCGCGAACAGGGAATCTCTATGGCTACACCTTC. Translated, it gives CSARTGNLYGYTF.

The table lists this clonotype with many counts. The chain carries TRBV4-1 and TRBJ2-3, with TRBD2 matching over 7 bases. V lost 2 bases and J lost 7; bases outside the gene matches: 12. This CDR3 comprises 16 residues. Per the germline V gene, CDR1 is MGHRA and CDR2 is YSYEKL. The CDR3 reads CASSQYLGGSMNTQYF. The CDR3 DNA is TGCGCCAGCAGCCAATACCTGGGCGGGAGTATGAATACGCAGTATTTT.

This clonotype turned up a few times. The chain links TRBV20-1 to TRBJ2-3; TRBD1 might be the D (6 bases). Germline V lookup: CDR1 DFQATT, CDR2 SNEGSKA (reference sequence). The CDR3 runs 12 residues. Trimming left V 3 bases short and J 5 bases short, with 9 bases between. The chain's CDR3 is CSASGGQDTQYF. Written as DNA, the CDR3 is TGCAGTGCTAGTGGGGGCCAAGATACGCAGTATTTT.